The next 30 T cell receptor beta chains were all read from a single sample in a study of regulatory dendritic cells for organ transplantation. TCRdb keeps only in-frame clones here, not all; method: immunoSEQ multiplex PCR. The table shows roughly 27,000 clones, with 82% occurring only once. Sequenced input: naive CD8+ T cells from blood. As for subset: CD45RA+ naive T cells. The receptors shown here come from a human donor in good health.

This chain links TRBV7-9 with TRBJ2-7, with 7 bases matching TRBD2. Germline CDR1 and CDR2: SEHNR and FQNEAQ (reference sequence). Germline trimming cut 5 bases from V and 4 bases from J; bases unmatched to any gene: 8. The CDR3 has 14 amino acids. The CDR3 sequence: CASSLGGSVYEQYF. DNA of the CDR3: TGTGCCAGCAGCCTGGGGGGGTCGGTTTACGAGCAGTACTTC. Full variable domain (rest looked up from reference TRBV7-9 and TRBJ2-7): DTGVSQNPRHKITKRGQNVTFRCDPISEHNRLYWYRQTLGQGPEFLTYFQNEAQLEKSRLLSDRFSAERPKGSFSTLEIQRTEQGDSAMYLCASSLGGSVYEQYFGPGTRLTVT.

The CDR3 protein is CASSAGLQETQYF. The CDR3 region has the DNA TGTGCCAGCAGCGCGGGACTACAAGAGACCCAGTACTTC. This chain uses TRBV7-9 with TRBJ2-5; 7 bases match TRBD2. Trimming at V came to 5 bases and at J to 2 bases, leaving 2 bases not matched to a gene. The CDR3 runs 13 residues. The germline gives CDR1 SEHNR, CDR2 FQNEAQ (reference sequence).

This chain connects TRBV27 to TRBJ2-5, with 9 bases aligning to TRBD2. Germline trimming cut 1 base from V and 1 base from J; bases unmatched to any gene: 10. From germline, CDR1 is MNHEY and CDR2 SMNVEV (reference sequence). This CDR3 is 18 amino acids long. The CDR3 DNA reads as TGTGCCAGCAGTTTATTAGGGCTAGCGGGGACCGGCCAAGAGACCCAGTACTTC. This encodes CASSLLGLAGTGQETQYF.

This clone was detected once. This sequence joins TRBV11-3 and TRBJ2-7, with 7 positions matching TRBD1. The CDR3 runs 12 residues. V lost 9 bases and J lost 3; bases outside the gene matches: 5. CDR1 and CDR2 (germline): SGHNT, YENEEA. The CDR3 nucleotides are TGTGCCAGTACGGGACAGCTCTACGAGCAGTACTTC. This gives the protein CASTGQLYEQYF. Based on the CDR3 plus reference TRBV11-3 and TRBJ2-7, the full variable domain is EAGVVQSPRYKIIEKKQPVAFWCNPISGHNTLYWYLQNLGQGPELLIRYENEEAVDDSQLPKDRFSAERLKGVDSTLKIQPAELGDSAVYLCASTGQLYEQYFGPGTRLTVT.

This rearrangement joins TRBV7-8 to TRBJ1-5, with 8 bases lining up with TRBD1. The trim removed 0 bases at V and 3 bases at J, leaving 10 bases unmatched. The CDR3 length is 18 residues. Germline V CDR1 and CDR2: SGHVS, FQNEAQ. CDR3 amino acids: CASSLAGDTGGTNQPQHF. In DNA form, the CDR3 reads TGTGCCAGCAGCTTAGCGGGGGACACAGGGGGAACCAATCAGCCCCAGCATTTT. The variable domain in full, with the rest retrieved from reference TRBV7-8 and TRBJ1-5, is GAGVSQSPRYKVAKRGQDVALRCDPISGHVSLFWYQQALGQGPEFLTYFQNEAQLDKSGLPSDRFFAERPEGSVSTLKIQRTQQEDSAVYLCASSLAGDTGGTNQPQHFGDGTRLSIL.

The V and J genes are TRBV7-3 and TRBJ2-1; 11 bases match TRBD1. Per germline, CDR1 SGHTA and CDR2 FQGTGA. V trimming: 2 bases; J trimming: 11 bases; junction bases outside the gene matches: 8. The CDR3 contains 15 residues. The CDR3 is CASSLSGTGGRQQFF. The DNA for the CDR3 is TGTGCCAGCAGCTTATCCGGGACAGGGGGTCGGCAGCAGTTCTTC.

The count of this clone is one. The chain couples TRBV7-8 to TRBJ2-2; 7 nucleotides agree with TRBD1. CDR1 is SGHVS and CDR2 is FQNEAQ in the germline V gene. This CDR3 has 16 residues. The ends lost 3 bases at V and 7 bases at J; junction bases unmatched: 11. CDR3 in amino acids: CASSFFGTERIGELFF. The CDR3 DNA reads as TGTGCCAGCAGCTTTTTTGGGACAGAACGGATCGGGGAGCTGTTTTTT.

The chain combines TRBV6-1 with TRBJ2-1, with D possibly matching TRBD1 (5 bases). The germline V gene has CDR1 MNHNS and CDR2 SASEGT. The germline V and J ends were trimmed by 0 bases and 7 bases, with 10 bases remaining between them. The CDR3 has 14 residues. This CDR3 is CASSEAGRGNEQFF. The CDR3 DNA reads TGTGCCAGCAGTGAAGCCGGTAGGGGTAATGAGCAGTTCTTC.

The gene calls are TRBV6-6 and TRBJ2-7; 8 bases agree with TRBD2. The V segment lost 8 bases and the J segment 3 bases; nucleotides outside the gene matches: 9. This CDR3 has 14 amino acids. Germline V gives CDR1 MNHNY, CDR2 SVGAGI (reference sequence). The CDR3 loop reads CASSPGGASYEQYF. As DNA, the CDR3 is TGTGCCAGCTCCCCCGGGGGGGCGAGCTACGAGCAGTACTTC.

The chain combines TRBV11-3 with TRBJ1-2; D call uncertain. CDR3 length: 14 residues. Trimming removed 3 bases at V and 6 bases at J, with 14 bases between. CDR1 and CDR2 (germline): SGHNT, YENEEA. CDR3 sequence: CASSLRGFENGYTF. The DNA for the CDR3 is TGTGCCAGCAGCTTGCGGGGTTTCGAGAATGGCTACACCTTC.

The rearrangement joins TRBV4-1 to TRBJ1-2; D is undetermined. This CDR3 region has 16 residues. V lost 4 bases to trimming and J lost 1 base, with 16 bases between them. From germline, CDR1 is MGHRA and CDR2 YSYEKL. The CDR3 reads CASSRGRPPDNYGYTF. The CDR3, as DNA: TGCGCCAGCAGCCGAGGCCGCCCTCCTGATAACTATGGCTACACCTTC.

This chain connects TRBV5-1 to TRBJ2-1; no clear D gene. The V gene lost 5 bases and the J gene lost 6 bases, with 9 bases spanning the gap. The germline gives CDR1 SGHRS, CDR2 YFSETQ. This CDR3 has 12 amino acids. CDR3 in DNA: TGCGCCAGCAGTTTGTACGGCAATGAGCAGTTCTTC. Protein: CASSLYGNEQFF.

This clone appeared a few times. This chain uses TRBV7-3 with TRBJ1-1; D is undetermined. V was cut by 4 bases and J by 2 bases, with 8 bases left in between. Germline-derived CDR1 and CDR2 are SGHTA and FQGTGA. The CDR3 length is 13 residues. The CDR3 DNA reads as TGTGCCAGCAGCTCCCAACTAAACACTGAAGCTTTCTTT. This encodes CASSSQLNTEAFF.

This chain uses TRBV7-6 with TRBJ2-5, with a weak D call TRBD2 (7 bases). Trimming removed 0 bases at V and 4 bases at J, with 9 bases between. The CDR3 consists of 14 residues. Germline CDR1 SGHVS, CDR2 FNYEAQ. CDR3 bases: TGTGCCAGCAGCTTAGCCGGGGGGCCAGAGACCCAGTACTTC. This gives the protein CASSLAGGPETQYF.

The CDR3 loop reads CASSPGQAYGYTF. Written as DNA, the CDR3 is TGTGCCAGCAGCCCTGGACAGGCGTATGGCTACACCTTC. The rearrangement joins TRBV14 to TRBJ1-2, with TRBD1 matching over 7 bases. Germline CDR1 is SGHDN and CDR2 is FVKESK. Trimming removed 4 bases from V and 5 bases from J; junction bases left unmatched: 4. The CDR3 consists of 13 residues. Full variable domain (missing parts from reference TRBV14 and TRBJ1-2): EAGVTQFPSHSVIEKGQTVTLRCDPISGHDNLYWYRRVMGKEIKFLLHFVKESKQDESGMPNNRFLAERTGGTYSTLKVQPAELEDSGVYFCASSPGQAYGYTFGSGTRLTVV.

The chain has TRBV4-1 and TRBJ2-5; TRBD1 matches 8 bases. The CDR3 totals 14 residues. Trimming cost V 2 bases and J 5 bases; bases outside gene matches: 4. The germline gives CDR1 MGHRA, CDR2 YSYEKL. The CDR3 nucleotides read TGCGCCAGCAGCCAATCGGACAGGGTTGAGACCCAGTACTTC. This gives the protein CASSQSDRVETQYF.

This chain links TRBV15 with TRBJ1-2; 7 bases map to TRBD1. The CDR3 sequence is 14 residues long. Per germline, CDR1 LNHNV and CDR2 YYDKDF (reference sequence). The V and J ends lost 5 bases and 4 bases, in that order; junction bases with no gene match: 7. CDR3 sequence (DNA): TGTGCCACCAGCCCCGGGACAGCCTTCTATGGCTACACCTTC. This encodes CATSPGTAFYGYTF.

This chain connects TRBV4-3 to TRBJ1-1; D is unclear. V lost 0 bases to trimming and J lost 4 bases, with 15 bases between them. Looked up from germline, CDR1 is LGHNA and CDR2 is YSLEER. The CDR3 totals 16 residues. CDR3 sequence reads: CASSQDLVGGGTEAFF. The CDR3 DNA reads as TGCGCCAGCAGCCAAGATCTTGTAGGAGGCGGCACTGAAGCTTTCTTT.

The chain employs TRBV6-7 and TRBJ1-5, with 11 bases matching TRBD1. TRBV6-7 is flagged as an ORF with uncertain function. This CDR3 spans 17 amino acids. The trim removed 2 bases at V and 4 bases at J, leaving 7 bases unmatched. CDR3 sequence: CASSYPRDRGENQPQHF. Written as DNA, the CDR3 is TGTGCCAGCAGTTACCCCCGGGACAGGGGGGAAAATCAGCCCCAGCATTTT.

The CDR3 DNA is TGCGCCAGCAGTCGACCAAATAACAGGGGGCGCGAGACCCAGTACTTC. This translates into CASSRPNNRGRETQYF. The chain carries TRBV23-1 and TRBJ2-5; TRBD1 aligns across 9 bases. TRBV23-1 is an ORF, with its function uncertain. The CDR3 runs to 16 residues. V gave up 4 bases and J gave up 5 bases; unmatched junction bases: 11.

This chain uses TRBV7-6 with TRBJ2-5; possibly TRBD1 for D (6 bases). The CDR3 runs to 14 residues. Trimming removed 8 bases from V and 5 bases from J, with 18 bases in between. Germline V gene lookup returns CDR1 SGHVS and CDR2 FNYEAQ. As DNA, the CDR3 is TGTGCCAGCTCACGCGTACGGCAGGGGGAGACCCAGTACTTC. This encodes CASSRVRQGETQYF.

The J gene is TRBJ1-5, the V gene TRBV5-1; weak D call: TRBD1 (5 bases). Germline CDR1 and CDR2: SGHRS and YFSETQ. Trimming shortened V by 0 bases and J by 6 bases, and 7 bases separated the two germline ends. This CDR3 is 13 amino acids long. CDR3: CASSLEGIQPQHF. Here the CDR3 DNA reads TGCGCCAGCAGCTTGGAGGGGATTCAGCCCCAGCATTTT.

The genes are TRBV7-6 and TRBJ1-4, with 8 bases matching TRBD1. The CDR3 sequence is 14 residues long. Germline V lookup: CDR1 SGHVS, CDR2 FNYEAQ. The V gene end was trimmed by 1 base and the J gene end by 6 bases; junction bases not matched to a gene: 1. CDR3 nucleotide sequence: TGTGCCAGCAGCTTAGACAGGGGGGATGAAAAACTGTTTTTT. Translation: CASSLDRGDEKLFF.

The chain carries TRBV13 and TRBJ2-7; D is perhaps TRBD2 (6 bases). The CDR3 consists of 15 residues. Trimming stripped 2 bases from V and 5 bases from J, with 16 bases between. Germline-derived CDR1 and CDR2 are PRHDT and FYEKMQ (reference sequence). CDR3 region: CASSLTLTGVDEQYF. The DNA for the CDR3 is TGTGCCAGCAGCTTAACTCTTACGGGGGTGGACGAGCAGTACTTC.

V gene TRBV4-1 combines with J gene TRBJ2-7; 7 bases match TRBD1. The CDR3 totals 14 residues. Per germline, CDR1 MGHRA and CDR2 YSYEKL. V lost 1 base and J lost 0; bases outside the gene matches: 0. CDR3 bases: TGCGCCAGCAGCCAAGGACAGGGCTCCTACGAGCAGTACTTC. Translated, it gives CASSQGQGSYEQYF.

This clone was detected only once. The J gene is TRBJ2-7, the V gene TRBV7-2, with 10 bases matching TRBD2. Losses at the gene ends were 5 bases for V and 7 bases for J; bases not matched to a gene: 8. Germline CDR1 SGHTA, CDR2 FQGNSA. The CDR3 consists of 14 residues. As DNA, the CDR3 is TGTGCCAGCAGCCCCCTAGCGGGGGCTGGGGAGCAGTACTTC. Translation: CASSPLAGAGEQYF.

The rearrangement joins TRBV7-2 to TRBJ2-3, with 12 bases matching TRBD2. Germline-derived CDR1 and CDR2 are SGHTA and FQGNSA. The CDR3 contains 18 residues. The V and J ends lost 2 bases and 4 bases, in that order; junction bases with no gene match: 10. The CDR3 nucleotides are TGTGCCAGCAGCTTACACTGGACTAGCGGGGAGATGTCAGATACGCAGTATTTT. It yields the protein CASSLHWTSGEMSDTQYF.

This chain's CDR3 is CASSRDIQETQYF. CDR3 bases: TGCGCCAGCAGTCGGGACATACAAGAGACCCAGTACTTC. The chain uses TRBV10-2 and TRBJ2-5; TRBD1 might be the D (6 bases). CDR1 and CDR2 from the germline V gene are WSHSY and SAAADI. The ends were cut back, 5 bases at V and 2 bases at J, with 9 bases in the middle. The CDR3 loop spans 13 amino acids.

This chain uses TRBV5-1 with TRBJ2-7; D not certain. V gave up 0 bases and J gave up 3 bases, with 4 bases separating them. This CDR3 is built from 12 residues. CDR1 and CDR2 from the germline V gene are SGHRS and YFSETQ. As DNA, the CDR3 is TGCGCCAGCAGCTTGGGAGACTACGAGCAGTACTTC. Amino acids: CASSLGDYEQYF.

The chain combines TRBV11-3 with TRBJ2-1; TRBD2 aligns across 9 bases. Looked up from germline, CDR1 is SGHNT and CDR2 is YENEEA. V shed 1 base, J shed 8 bases, and the junction held 3 bases outside the gene matches. This CDR3 has 14 amino acids. CDR3 nucleotide sequence: TGTGCCAGCAGCTTAGGCGGCGGGGGGGATGAGCAGTTCTTC. It is translated as CASSLGGGGDEQFF.